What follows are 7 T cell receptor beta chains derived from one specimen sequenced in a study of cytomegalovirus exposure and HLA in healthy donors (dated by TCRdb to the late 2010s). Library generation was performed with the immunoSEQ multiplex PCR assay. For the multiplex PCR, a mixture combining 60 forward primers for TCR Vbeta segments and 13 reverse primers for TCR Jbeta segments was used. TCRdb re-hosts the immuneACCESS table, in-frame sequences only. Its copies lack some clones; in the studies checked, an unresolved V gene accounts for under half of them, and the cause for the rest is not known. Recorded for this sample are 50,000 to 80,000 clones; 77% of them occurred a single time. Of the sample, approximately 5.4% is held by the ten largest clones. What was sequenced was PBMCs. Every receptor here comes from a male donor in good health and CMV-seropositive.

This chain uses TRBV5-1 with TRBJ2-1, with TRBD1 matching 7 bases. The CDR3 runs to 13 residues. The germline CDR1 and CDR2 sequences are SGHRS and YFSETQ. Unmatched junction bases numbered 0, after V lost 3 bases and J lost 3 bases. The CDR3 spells CASSWDSYNEQFF. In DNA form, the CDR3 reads TGCGCCAGCAGCTGGGACAGCTACAATGAGCAGTTCTTC.

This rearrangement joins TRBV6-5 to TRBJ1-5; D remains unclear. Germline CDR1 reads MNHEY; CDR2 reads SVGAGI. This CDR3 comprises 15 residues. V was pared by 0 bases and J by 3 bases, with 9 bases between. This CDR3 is CASSYSSGYNQPQHF. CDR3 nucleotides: TGTGCCAGCAGTTACTCTTCGGGTTACAATCAGCCCCAGCATTTT.

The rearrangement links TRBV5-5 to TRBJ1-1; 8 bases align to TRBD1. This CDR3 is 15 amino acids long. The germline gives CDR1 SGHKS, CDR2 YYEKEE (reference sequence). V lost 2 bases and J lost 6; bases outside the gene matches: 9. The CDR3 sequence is CASSLTDRVGAEAFF. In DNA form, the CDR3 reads TGTGCCAGCAGCTTAACGGACAGGGTAGGCGCTGAAGCTTTCTTT.

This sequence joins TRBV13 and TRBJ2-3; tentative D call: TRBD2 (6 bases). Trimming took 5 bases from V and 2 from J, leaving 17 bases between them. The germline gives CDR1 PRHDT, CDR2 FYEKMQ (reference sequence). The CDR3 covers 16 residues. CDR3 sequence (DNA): TGTGCCAGCAGCGAGGATAGCGGAGACAACACAGATACGCAGTATTTT. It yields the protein CASSEDSGDNTDTQYF.

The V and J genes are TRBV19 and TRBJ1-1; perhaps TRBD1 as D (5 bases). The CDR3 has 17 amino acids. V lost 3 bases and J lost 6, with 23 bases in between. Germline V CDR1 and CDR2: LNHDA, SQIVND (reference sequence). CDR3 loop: CASSIWIGKGLVAEAFF. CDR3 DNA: TGTGCCAGTAGTATCTGGATCGGTAAGGGACTCGTCGCTGAAGCTTTCTTT. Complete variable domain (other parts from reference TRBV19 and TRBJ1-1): DGGITQSPKYLFRKEGQNVTLSCEQNLNHDAMYWYRQDPGQGLRLIYYSQIVNDFQKGDIAEGYSVSREKKESFPLTVTSAQKNPTAFYLCASSIWIGKGLVAEAFFGQGTRLTVV.

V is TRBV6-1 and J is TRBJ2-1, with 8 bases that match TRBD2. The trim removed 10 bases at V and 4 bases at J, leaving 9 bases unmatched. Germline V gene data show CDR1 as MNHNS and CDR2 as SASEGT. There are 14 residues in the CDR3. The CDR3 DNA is TGTGCCACCTTTAGACTAGCGTCATACAATGAGCAGTTCTTC. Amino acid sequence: CATFRLASYNEQFF.

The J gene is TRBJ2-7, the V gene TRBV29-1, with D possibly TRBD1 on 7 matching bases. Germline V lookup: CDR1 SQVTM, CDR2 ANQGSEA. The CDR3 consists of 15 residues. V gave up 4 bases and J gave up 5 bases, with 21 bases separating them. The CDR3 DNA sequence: TGCAGCGTTGGGCTCCTTTTGCCAGGGGGGAACGAGCAGTACTTC. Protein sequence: CSVGLLLPGGNEQYF.